This T cell receptor gamma chain was sequenced during a study of gamma-delta chains in newborns, infants, children. Study summary: Polyclonal expansion of innate γδ T cells after birth follows microbial exposure.

TCRdb reanalysed the reads with CATT. This repertoire shows roughly 1,700 gamma-chain clones, 12% found once; its top ten account for about 52%. CDR3 length equals 18 residues. Germline CDR1 reads GITISATS; CDR2 reads ISYDGTV (reference sequence). J gave up 6 bases and V 0 bases, and 8 bases lay outside the gene matches. This clone occurred a few times. The chain combines TRGV9 with TRGJP. This TCR was sampled from a child who was a newborn, infant or young child, either healthy, febrile or measles-vaccinated (not recorded which). Sequenced: blood. The CDR3 region is CALWEVQRGELGKKIKVF. In DNA form, the CDR3 reads TGTGCCTTGTGGGAGGTGCAACGGGGAGAGTTGGGCAAAAAAATCAAGGTATTT.